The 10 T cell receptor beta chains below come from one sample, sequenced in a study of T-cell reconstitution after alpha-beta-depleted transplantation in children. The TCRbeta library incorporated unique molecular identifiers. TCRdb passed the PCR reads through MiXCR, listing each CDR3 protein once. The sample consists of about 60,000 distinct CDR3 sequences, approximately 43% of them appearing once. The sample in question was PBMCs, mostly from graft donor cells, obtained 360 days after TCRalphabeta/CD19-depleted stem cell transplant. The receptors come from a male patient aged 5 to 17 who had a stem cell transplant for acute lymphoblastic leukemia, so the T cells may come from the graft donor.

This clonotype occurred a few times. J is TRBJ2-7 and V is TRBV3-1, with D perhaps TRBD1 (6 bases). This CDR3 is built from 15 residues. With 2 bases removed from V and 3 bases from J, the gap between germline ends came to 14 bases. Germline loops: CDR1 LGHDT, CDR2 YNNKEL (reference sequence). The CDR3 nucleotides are TGTGCCAGCAGCCAAACCGGACAGACCCACTACGAGCAGTACTTC. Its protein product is CASSQTGQTHYEQYF.

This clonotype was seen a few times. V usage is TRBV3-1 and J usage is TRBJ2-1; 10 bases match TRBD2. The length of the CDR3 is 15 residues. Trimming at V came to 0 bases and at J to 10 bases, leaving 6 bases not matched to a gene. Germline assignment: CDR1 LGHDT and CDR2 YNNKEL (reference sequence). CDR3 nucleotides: TGTGCCAGCAGCCAAGATTTGCTAGCGGGGGACGAGCAGTTCTTC. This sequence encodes CASSQDLLAGDEQFF.

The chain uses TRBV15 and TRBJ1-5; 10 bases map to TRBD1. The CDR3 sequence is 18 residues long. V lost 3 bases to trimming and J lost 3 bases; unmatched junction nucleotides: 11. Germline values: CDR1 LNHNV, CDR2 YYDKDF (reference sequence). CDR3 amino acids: CATSSYFTGTGDNQPQHF. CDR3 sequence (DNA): TGTGCCACCAGCAGCTACTTCACCGGGACAGGGGACAATCAGCCCCAGCATTTT. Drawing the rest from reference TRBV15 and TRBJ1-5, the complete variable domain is DAMVIQNPRYQVTQFGKPVTLSCSQTLNHNVMYWYQQKSSQAPKLLFHYYDKDFNNEADTPDNFQSRRPNTSFCFLDIRSPGLGDTAMYLCATSSYFTGTGDNQPQHFGDGTRLSIL.

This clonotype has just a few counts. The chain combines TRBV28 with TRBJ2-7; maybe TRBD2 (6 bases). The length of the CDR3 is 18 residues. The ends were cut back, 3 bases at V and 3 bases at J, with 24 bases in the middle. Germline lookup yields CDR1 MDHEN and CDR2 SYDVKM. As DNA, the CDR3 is TGTGCCAGCAGTTTGCGTATTGGGCTGGGACTCCGGGTCTACGAGCAGTACTTC. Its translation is CASSLRIGLGLRVYEQYF.

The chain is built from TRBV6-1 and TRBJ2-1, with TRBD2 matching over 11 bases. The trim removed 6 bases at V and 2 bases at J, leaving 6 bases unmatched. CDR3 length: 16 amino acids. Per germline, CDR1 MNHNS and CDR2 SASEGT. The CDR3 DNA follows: TGTGCCAGCAGGATGGGACTAGCGGTACCCTACAATGAGCAGTTCTTC. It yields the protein CASRMGLAVPYNEQFF.

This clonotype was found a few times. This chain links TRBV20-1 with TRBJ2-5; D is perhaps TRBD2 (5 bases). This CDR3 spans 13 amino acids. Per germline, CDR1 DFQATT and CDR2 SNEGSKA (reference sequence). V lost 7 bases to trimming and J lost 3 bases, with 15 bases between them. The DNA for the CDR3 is TGCAGTGGGGCCCGGGGTCCCAAAGAGACCCAGTACTTC. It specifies CSGARGPKETQYF.

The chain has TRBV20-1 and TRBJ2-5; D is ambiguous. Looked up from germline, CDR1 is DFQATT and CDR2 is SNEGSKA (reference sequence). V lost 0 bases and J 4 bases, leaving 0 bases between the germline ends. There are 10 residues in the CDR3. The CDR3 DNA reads TGCAGTGCTAGAGAAGAGACCCAGTACTTC. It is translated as CSAREETQYF.

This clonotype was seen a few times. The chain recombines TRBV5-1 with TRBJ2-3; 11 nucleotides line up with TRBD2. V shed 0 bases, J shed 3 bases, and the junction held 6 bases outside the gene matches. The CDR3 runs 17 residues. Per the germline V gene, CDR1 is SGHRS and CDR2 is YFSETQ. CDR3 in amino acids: CASSLVLAGGPTDTQYF. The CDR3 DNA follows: TGCGCCAGCAGCTTGGTTCTAGCGGGGGGCCCTACAGATACGCAGTATTTT.

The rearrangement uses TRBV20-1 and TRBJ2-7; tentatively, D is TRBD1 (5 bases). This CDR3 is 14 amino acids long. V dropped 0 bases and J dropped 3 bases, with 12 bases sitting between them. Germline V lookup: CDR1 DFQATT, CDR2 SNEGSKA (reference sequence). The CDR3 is CSARDPGQYYEQYF. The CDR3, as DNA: TGCAGTGCTAGAGATCCAGGGCAGTACTACGAGCAGTACTTC.

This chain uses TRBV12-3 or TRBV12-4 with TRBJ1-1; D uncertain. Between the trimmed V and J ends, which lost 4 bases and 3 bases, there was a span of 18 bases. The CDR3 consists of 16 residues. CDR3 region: CASSSPSNRRDTEAFF. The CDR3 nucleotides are TGTGCCAGCAGTTCCCCTTCGAACCGGAGGGACACTGAAGCTTTCTTT.